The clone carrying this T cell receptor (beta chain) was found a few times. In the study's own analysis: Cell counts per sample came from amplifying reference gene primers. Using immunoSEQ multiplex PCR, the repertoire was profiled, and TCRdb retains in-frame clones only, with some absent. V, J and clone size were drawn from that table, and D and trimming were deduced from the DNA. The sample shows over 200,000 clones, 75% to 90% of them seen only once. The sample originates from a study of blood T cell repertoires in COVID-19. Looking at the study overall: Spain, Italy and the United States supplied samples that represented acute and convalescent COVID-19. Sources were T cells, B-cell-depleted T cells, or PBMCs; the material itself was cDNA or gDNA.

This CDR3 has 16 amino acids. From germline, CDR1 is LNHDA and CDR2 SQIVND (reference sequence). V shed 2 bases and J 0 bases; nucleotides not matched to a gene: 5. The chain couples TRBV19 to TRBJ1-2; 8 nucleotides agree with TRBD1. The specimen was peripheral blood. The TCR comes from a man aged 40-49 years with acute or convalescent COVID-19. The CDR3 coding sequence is TGTGCCAGTAGTATACGTGGACAGGGAGCTAACTATGGCTACACCTTC. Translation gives CASSIRGQGANYGYTF.